This T cell receptor beta chain comes out of a study of T-cell reconstitution after alpha-beta-depleted transplantation in children. Points from the study as a whole: Surviving recipient T cells and intrathymic progenitors accounted for some patients' high TCRbeta diversity at day 60. The origin of alpha-beta T cells about two months after transplant was reportedly several hundred expanded graft clones. T-cell counts and diversity were attributed mostly to newly produced T cells one year after transplant.

A library of TCRbeta sequences, prepared with unique molecular identifiers, was generated. TCRdb recomputed calls from the PCR reads with MiXCR, one row per CDR3 protein. The top ten hold less than 60% of the sample, which has around 76,000 distinct CDR3 sequences, 15% to 20% seen once. Notes on this clonotype: What it recognizes is unknown.

The CDR3 consists of 14 residues. V lost 1 base to trimming and J lost 8 bases; unmatched junction nucleotides: 7. Looked up from germline, CDR1 is MNHNS and CDR2 is SASEGT. Specimen: PBMCs, mostly from graft donor cells, collected 360 days after TCRalphabeta/CD19-depleted stem cell transplant. The genes are TRBV6-1 and TRBJ2-7, with 8 positions matching TRBD1. This TCR was sampled from a male patient between 2 and 10 years old who had a stem cell transplant for acute lymphoblastic leukemia, so the T cells may come from the graft donor. CDR3 residues: CASSEGTGFRKQYF. CDR3 DNA sequence: TGTGCCAGCAGTGAAGGGACAGGGTTTAGGAAGCAGTACTTC.